The 6 T cell receptor beta chains given below trace back to one sample, sequenced in a study of T cell responses to AZD1222 COVID-19 vaccine. The table came from immunoSEQ multiplex PCR; TCRdb's copy has only in-frame clones and leaves some out. The sample lists roughly 100,000 clones; approximately 88% were seen once. The sequencing here drew on peripheral blood, taken on day 0 of AZD1222 vaccination. These receptors were collected from an adult in good health.

The gene calls are TRBV14 and TRBJ1-2, with D maybe TRBD1 (6 bases). V was pared by 3 bases and J by 6 bases, with 20 bases between. CDR1 and CDR2 (germline): SGHDN, FVKESK. The CDR3 is 16 amino acids. This CDR3 reads CASSHGQPLYLNGYTF. Written as DNA, the CDR3 is TGTGCCAGCAGCCACGGACAGCCCTTATACCTCAATGGCTACACCTTC.

The chain joins TRBV2 to TRBJ1-1; the D is unclear. The CDR3 has 13 amino acids. CDR1 SNHLY and CDR2 FYNNEI come from the germline V gene. Trimming took 3 bases from V and 2 from J, leaving 7 bases between them. The chain's CDR3 is CASSEGFNTEAFF. CDR3 in DNA: TGTGCCAGCAGTGAGGGCTTTAACACTGAAGCTTTCTTT.

This chain joins TRBV24-1 and TRBJ1-5; D perhaps matches TRBD1 (5 bases). Germline CDR1 and CDR2: KGHDR and SFDVKD. The CDR3 has 17 amino acids. Between the trimmed V and J ends, which lost 4 bases and 0 bases, there was a span of 15 bases. The CDR3 loop is CATSDSRDGDSNQPQHF. As DNA, the CDR3 is TGTGCCACCAGTGACTCCCGGGACGGAGATAGCAATCAGCCCCAGCATTTT.

This chain uses TRBV28 with TRBJ1-1, with D perhaps TRBD1 (6 bases). V gave up 2 bases and J gave up 3 bases, with 16 bases separating them. Per germline, CDR1 MDHEN and CDR2 SYDVKM. The CDR3 loop spans 16 amino acids. The CDR3: CASSLGGARGDTEAFF. Written as DNA, the CDR3 is TGTGCCAGCAGTTTAGGTGGGGCCAGGGGAGACACTGAAGCTTTCTTT.

This rearrangement joins TRBV2 to TRBJ1-2; no reliable D call. Germline CDR1 SNHLY, CDR2 FYNNEI. CDR3 length: 13 amino acids. V lost 6 bases and J lost 4, with 12 bases in between. In DNA form, the CDR3 reads TGTGCCAGCAGCATGTCAGATCGCTATGGCTACACCTTC. Its translation is CASSMSDRYGYTF.

The genes are TRBV5-5 and TRBJ2-1, with 12 bases matching TRBD2. Germline V gene data show CDR1 as SGHKS and CDR2 as YYEKEE (reference sequence). The V segment lost 4 bases and the J segment 6 bases; nucleotides outside the gene matches: 8. This CDR3 is 16 amino acids long. The CDR3 coding sequence is TGTGCCAGCAGCAAACCCACTAGCGGGGGGAGCAATGAGCAGTTCTTC. Translating it yields CASSKPTSGGSNEQFF.